These T cell receptor beta chains were read from a single sample in a study of control samples from healthy donors and cancer patients. Some clones are missing from TCRdb's copy, which holds only in-frame ones; the method was immunoSEQ multiplex PCR. The profile shows about 160,000 clones, 85% to 90% of them singletons. Source material: blood. The source of these receptors is a young man in good health. The CDR3 runs from the conserved cysteine through the conserved F or W. The D gene is left open where the match is weak. Clone size is shown for a subset of rows, as once, few, many or a class of expanded clone.

d_call	cdr3_length	clone_size	v_call	j_call	cdr3_aa	cdr3_nt
.	11	.	TRBV2	TRBJ1-4	CASSEQEKLFF	TGTGCCAGCAGTGAACAAGAAAAACTGTTTTTT
.	15	.	TRBV9	TRBJ2-7	CASSPRLFSGDEQYF	TGTGCCAGCAGCCCCCGGTTGTTTAGTGGCGACGAGCAGTACTTC
.	15	.	TRBV3-1/TRBV3-2	TRBJ2-7	CASSLDGSYSYEQYF	TGTGCCAGCAGCTTAGACGGATCTTACTCCTACGAGCAGTACTTC
.	15	once	TRBV25-1	TRBJ1-4	CASSESGRANEKLFF	TGTGCCAGCAGTGAATCTGGCAGGGCCAATGAAAAACTGTTTTTT
.	14	.	TRBV24-1	TRBJ1-2	CATSDLARNYGCTF	TGTGCCACCAGTGATTTAGCCAGAAACTATGGCTGCACCTTC
.	11	.	TRBV27	TRBJ1-2	CASRSGRGYTF	TGTGCCAGCAGGAGCGGGAGGGGCTACACCTTC
.	13	.	TRBV27	TRBJ1-2	CASSLRQVDGYTF	TGTGCCAGCAGTTTACGACAGGTCGATGGCTACACCTTC
.	16	.	TRBV25-1	TRBJ2-7	CASSESTGWLSYEQYF	TGTGCCAGCAGTGAATCCACAGGCTGGTTATCCTACGAGCAGTACTTC
TRBD2	16	.	TRBV7-2	TRBJ2-7	CASSELAGGRGYEQYF	TGTGCCAGCAGCGAACTAGCGGGAGGGCGGGGCTACGAGCAGTACTTC
TRBD2	16	.	TRBV6-5	TRBJ2-7	CASSYWGSGGVYEQYF	TGTGCCAGCAGTTACTGGGGTAGCGGGGGAGTTTACGAGCAGTACTTC
.	14	.	TRBV4-1	TRBJ1-6	CASAMSSYNSPLHF	TGCGCCAGCGCGATGAGCTCCTATAATTCACCCCTCCACTTT
.	13	.	TRBV6-5	TRBJ2-7	CASIWGIDYEQYF	TGTGCCAGCATATGGGGGATCGACTACGAGCAGTACTTC
.	13	.	TRBV7-9	TRBJ1-1	CASSPDGNTEAFF	TGTGCCAGCAGTCCCGACGGCAACACTGAAGCTTTCTTT
.	15	.	TRBV5-4	TRBJ1-1	CASSPRTVLNTEAFF	TGTGCCAGCAGCCCGAGGACAGTTTTGAACACTGAAGCTTTCTTT
.	15	.	TRBV27	TRBJ2-3	CASRPLDPWTDTQYF	TGTGCCAGCAGGCCGTTAGACCCCTGGACAGATACGCAGTATTTT
.	15	.	TRBV14	TRBJ1-6	CASRPQGTYNSPLHF	TGTGCCAGCAGACCTCAGGGGACCTATAATTCACCCCTCCACTTT
.	16	.	TRBV4-1	TRBJ1-2	CASSLVRVLPAGGYTF	TGCGCCAGCAGCCTGGTAAGGGTCCTCCCCGCAGGTGGCTACACCTTC
.	14	.	TRBV5-5	TRBJ1-5	CASSLRVGNQPQHF	TGTGCCAGCAGCTTGAGGGTGGGGAATCAGCCCCAGCATTTT
.	13	.	TRBV7-3	TRBJ2-3	CASSSRGTDTQYF	TGTGCCAGCAGCTCCCGGGGCACAGATACGCAGTATTTT
TRBD1	16	.	TRBV11-3	TRBJ2-2	CASSLPGQGVTGELFF	TGTGCCAGCAGCTTACCGGGACAGGGGGTCACCGGGGAGCTGTTTTTT
TRBD2	17	.	TRBV2	TRBJ2-2	CASSEAGSSGHTGELFF	TGTGCCAGCAGTGAAGCGGGGTCTAGCGGCCACACCGGGGAGCTGTTTTTT
TRBD1	13	.	TRBV3-1/TRBV3-2	TRBJ2-7	CASSMGQGHEQYF	TGTGCCAGCAGCATGGGACAGGGCCACGAGCAGTACTTC
.	12	.	TRBV6-6	TRBJ2-7	CASSYSIWEQYF	TGTGCCAGCAGTTACTCGATATGGGAGCAGTACTTC
.	17	once	TRBV5-1	TRBJ1-2	CASSDVLMGANSYGYTF	TGCGCCAGCAGCGACGTCCTAATGGGGGCCAACTCCTATGGCTACACCTTC
.	12	.	TRBV27	TRBJ1-5	CASRGGNQPQHF	TGTGCCAGCAGGGGGGGCAATCAGCCCCAGCATTTT
.	16	.	TRBV21-1	TRBJ2-3	CASSAPPGSGTDTQYF	TGTGCCAGCAGCGCCCCGCCCGGGTCGGGCACAGATACGCAGTATTTT
.	16	few	TRBV18	TRBJ1-3	CASSLPGGPRRDTIYF	TGTGCCAGCTCACTACCTGGAGGGCCCAGGAGGGACACCATATATTTT
.	15	.	TRBV7-2	TRBJ2-3	CASSLSWGGTDTQYF	TGTGCCAGCAGTTTATCTTGGGGGGGCACAGATACGCAGTATTTT
.	11	.	TRBV20-1	TRBJ2-1	CSARIPDEQFF	TGCAGTGCTAGAATCCCTGATGAGCAGTTCTTC
TRBD1	15	once	TRBV7-9	TRBJ2-1	CASSYRSGQGHEQFF	TGTGCCAGCAGTTATAGGTCCGGACAGGGGCATGAGCAGTTCTTC
.	15	few	TRBV19	TRBJ1-1	CASSTDNRESTEAFF	TGTGCCAGTAGTACGGACAACAGGGAATCCACTGAAGCTTTCTTT
.	13	.	TRBV5-5	TRBJ2-1	CASSPDLPNEQFF	TGTGCCAGCAGCCCTGACCTTCCGAATGAGCAGTTCTTC
TRBD1	15	.	TRBV13	TRBJ2-3	CASSLRQGDTDTQYF	TGTGCCAGCAGCCTTCGACAGGGTGACACAGATACGCAGTATTTT
.	13	.	TRBV20-1	TRBJ1-3	CSASEGPGNTIYF	TGCAGTGCTAGTGAGGGACCTGGAAACACCATATATTTT
.	13	.	TRBV29-1	TRBJ1-1	CSVETGRSTEAFF	TGCAGCGTTGAAACAGGGCGGTCCACTGAAGCTTTCTTT
.	15	.	TRBV7-9	TRBJ2-5	CASSLAGGTKETQYF	TGTGCCAGCAGCTTAGCTGGCGGGACAAAAGAGACCCAGTACTTC
TRBD1	13	.	TRBV12-3/TRBV12-4	TRBJ1-3	CASSSGQQNTIYF	TGTGCCAGCAGTTCGGGACAGCAAAACACCATATATTTT
.	13	.	TRBV11-2	TRBJ1-3	CASSLGKGAPTYF	TGTGCCAGCAGCTTAGGAAAGGGAGCACCCACATATTTT
.	16	.	TRBV4-1	TRBJ1-1	CASSRDTNKMNTEAFF	TGCGCCAGCAGCAGGGACACTAATAAAATGAACACTGAAGCTTTCTTT
.	16	few	TRBV21-1	TRBJ1-5	CASSKGPGQGIQPQHF	TGTGCCAGCAGCAAAGGCCCGGGACAGGGAATCCAGCCCCAGCATTTT
.	16	.	TRBV4-1	TRBJ2-4	CASSQEGRGQKNIQYF	TGCGCCAGCAGCCAAGAGGGACGGGGGCAGAAAAACATTCAGTACTTC
.	13	.	TRBV13	TRBJ1-3	CASLRVSGNTIYF	TGTGCCAGCCTTAGAGTCTCTGGAAACACCATATATTTT
TRBD2	18	.	TRBV27	TRBJ2-3	CASSPRAGGLSWTDTQYF	TGTGCCAGCAGCCCAAGAGCGGGGGGGCTTTCATGGACAGATACGCAGTATTTT
.	14	.	TRBV7-9	TRBJ1-2	CASSSNGALYGYTF	TGTGCCAGCAGCAGCAACGGGGCCCTCTATGGCTACACCTTC
TRBD1	15	.	TRBV6-6	TRBJ2-2	CASTRGGPYTGELFF	TGTGCCAGCACCCGAGGGGGCCCCTACACCGGGGAGCTGTTTTTT
.	14	.	TRBV7-8	TRBJ1-2	CASSRGAEGYGYTF	TGTGCCAGCAGCCGAGGGGCAGAGGGGTATGGCTACACCTTC
.	16	.	TRBV3-1/TRBV3-2	TRBJ2-1	CASSQTGAGAFNEQFF	TGTGCCAGCAGCCAAACCGGGGCGGGGGCTTTCAATGAGCAGTTCTTC